The 6 T cell receptor beta chains in this list originate from one sample, sequenced in a study of T-cell memory formation after mild COVID-19. TCRdb used MiXCR to reprocess the 5' RACE reads, holding one entry per CDR3 protein. The data contain roughly 400,000 distinct CDR3 sequences, roughly 24% of them singletons. The material sequenced was PBMCs or a T cell subset sorted from them (not recorded which). These receptors came from an adult woman who had mild COVID-19 (a few samples of this study predate the infection). Cell type and time point are not known.

This clonotype has more than one count but fewer than ten. The gene calls are TRBV4-2 and TRBJ1-1, with TRBD1 identical over 8 bases. Germline lookup yields CDR1 LGHNA and CDR2 YNFKEQ. V was clipped by 0 bases and J by 3 bases; unmatched bases: 3. This CDR3 comprises 15 residues. The CDR3 here is CASSQETGEDTEAFF. The CDR3 coding sequence is TGTGCCAGCAGCCAAGAGACAGGGGAAGACACTGAAGCTTTCTTT.

This clonotype was counted between two and nine times. The chain couples TRBV5-6 to TRBJ1-6, with a weak D call TRBD1 (5 bases). This CDR3 spans 16 amino acids. Per germline, CDR1 SGHDT and CDR2 YYEEEE. Trimming took off 4 bases at V and 5 bases at J, with 16 bases between the two ends. Written as DNA, the CDR3 is TGTGCCAGCAGCCTCGCCGGGACGGTGGATAATTCACCCCTCCACTTT. Translation gives CASSLAGTVDNSPLHF.

This clonotype was observed a handful of times. The chain uses TRBV18 and TRBJ1-2, with D uncertain. Germline V gives CDR1 KGHSH, CDR2 LQKENI. The CDR3 contains 14 residues. Trimming cost V 3 bases and J 1 base, with 9 bases left between them. This chain's CDR3 is CASSPANHNYGYTF. CDR3 DNA sequence: TGTGCCAGCTCACCGGCGAACCATAACTATGGCTACACCTTC.

J is TRBJ2-3 and V is TRBV9; D is perhaps TRBD1 or TRBD2 (5 bases each). Trimming removed 0 bases at V and 5 bases at J, with 7 bases between. Germline V gives CDR1 SGDLS, CDR2 YYNGEE. The CDR3 runs 13 residues. The CDR3 sequence: CASSVAGRDTQYF. DNA of the CDR3: TGTGCCAGCAGCGTAGCGGGACGAGATACGCAGTATTTT.

The gene calls are TRBV11-2 and TRBJ2-5; the match to TRBD2 covers 7 bases. V was pared by 5 bases and J by 3 bases, with 12 bases of the junction left unmatched. Per the germline V gene, CDR1 is SGHAT and CDR2 is FQNNGV. There are 16 residues in the CDR3. DNA of the CDR3: TGTGCCAGCAGCCCAGGGCGGCTAGCGGAAGAAGAGACCCAGTACTTC. Translation: CASSPGRLAEEETQYF.

V is TRBV30 and J is TRBJ1-5, with D tentatively TRBD1 (6 bases). V lost 3 bases and J 5 bases, leaving 17 bases between the germline ends. The CDR3 totals 15 residues. Germline CDR1 and CDR2: GTSNPN and SVGIG (reference sequence). CDR3 in DNA: TGTGCCTGGAGCACTTTGGGGGGCTTGGATCAGCCCCAGCATTTT. Its protein is CAWSTLGGLDQPQHF.